The subject of this entry is one T cell receptor beta chain. What it binds is not known. CDR3 length equals 15 residues. Germline V lookup: CDR1 SNHLY, CDR2 FYNNEI. Deletions cut 9 bases from V and 3 bases from J, with 18 bases between. These data are taken from a study of cytomegalovirus exposure and HLA in healthy donors. Overall study results and limits: An analysis was carried out at a later point. It showed that HLA-associated TCR beta chains were more clonally expanded than equally common non-associated chains. A later analysis reportedly found that, within productive TCRs, an Asian-associated ancestry cluster had fewer N-insertions than the mean observed across the roughly 700 donors. The study found most TCR sequences rare, yet found some public TCRs in many donors.

The primer mix had 60 Vbeta and 13 Jbeta primers. Profiling relied on immunoSEQ multiplex PCR, and the TCRdb table lists in-frame clones only, not all of them. The data hold roughly 160,000 clones, with 80% observed a single time. This chain connects TRBV2 to TRBJ1-5; TRBD1 is a possible D gene (6 bases). The sequencing sample was made of PBMCs. The source is a man aged 18 to 29 in good health and CMV-seropositive. The CDR3: CASRSSTGHNQPQHF. CDR3 DNA: TGTGCCAGTCGGAGTTCGACAGGCCACAATCAGCCCCAGCATTTT.